The rows below give T cell receptor beta chains drawn from one sample of a study of regulatory T cells in long-lasting Graves disease. TCRdb re-called the multiplex PCR reads with MiXCR, one entry per CDR3 protein. The table shows 440,000 or so distinct CDR3 sequences, with around 14% occurring only once. Another study also made use of these data, one on T cells in Graves' hyperthyroidism and ophthalmopathy.

Source: peripheral blood mononuclear cells (PBMCs), taken at new diagnosis, from a patient treated with antithyroid drugs. These receptors were obtained from a woman aged 25 to 39 with Graves disease. CDR3s include the opening cysteine and the closing phenylalanine or tryptophan. Each record gives: CDR3 DNA, CDR3 protein, clone size, D gene, V gene, J gene. A D gene is named only where the DNA matches it firmly. The size of a clone is reported for some rows only, either as once, few or many, or as a class for expanded clones.

CDR3nt: TGTGCCAGCAGCTTAGGAGGGGCGGGCCAAGAGACCCAGTACTTC
CDR3aa: CASSLGGAGQETQYF
abundance: many
d_gene: -
v_gene: TRBV11-2
j_gene: TRBJ2-5

CDR3nt: TGTGCCAGCACCTACCGGGACATCGGAAACACCATATATTTT
CDR3aa: CASTYRDIGNTIYF
abundance: -
d_gene: -
v_gene: TRBV7-2
j_gene: TRBJ1-3

CDR3nt: TGTGCCAGCAGTTTATCGGGAGGGGTGTCCTACGAGCAGTACTTC
CDR3aa: CASSLSGGVSYEQYF
abundance: many
d_gene: TRBD2
v_gene: TRBV12-3/TRBV12-4
j_gene: TRBJ2-7

CDR3nt: TGTGCCAGCAGCTACGTAGCTGGTCCGTCGAATAATGAGCAGTTCTTC
CDR3aa: CASSYVAGPSNNEQFF
abundance: many
d_gene: -
v_gene: TRBV5-5
j_gene: TRBJ2-1

CDR3nt: TGCGCCAGCGGGACCGGGAGGGGCCAAGAGACCCAGTACTTC
CDR3aa: CASGTGRGQETQYF
abundance: -
d_gene: TRBD2
v_gene: TRBV5-1
j_gene: TRBJ2-5

CDR3nt: TGTGCCATGACCCGGGACTTCCGCACAGATACGCAGTATTTT
CDR3aa: CAMTRDFRTDTQYF
abundance: -
d_gene: -
v_gene: TRBV10-3
j_gene: TRBJ2-3

CDR3nt: TGTGCCACCAGCAGATCCCCTCGCGAAGGAAATGAGCAGTTCTTC
CDR3aa: CATSRSPREGNEQFF
abundance: few
d_gene: -
v_gene: TRBV15
j_gene: TRBJ2-1

CDR3nt: TGTGCCAGCAGCCAAAGGCTTTTCTATGGCTACACCTTC
CDR3aa: CASSQRLFYGYTF
abundance: many
d_gene: -
v_gene: TRBV2
j_gene: TRBJ1-2

CDR3nt: TGTGCCAGCAGCTTATCCCCTATCACAGATACGCAGTATTTT
CDR3aa: CASSLSPITDTQYF
abundance: many
d_gene: -
v_gene: TRBV13
j_gene: TRBJ2-3

CDR3nt: TGCGCCAGCAGCTCTCGACAGACCATCCTTCTTTCTGGCTACACCTTC
CDR3aa: CASSSRQTILLSGYTF
abundance: few
d_gene: -
v_gene: TRBV5-1
j_gene: TRBJ1-2

CDR3nt: TGTGCCAGCTCACCACCCTACAGGGAGTTTGGCTACACCTTC
CDR3aa: CASSPPYREFGYTF
abundance: -
d_gene: -
v_gene: TRBV18
j_gene: TRBJ1-2

CDR3nt: TGTGCCAGCAGCTCCTCCTATACTTCAACAGGGAATGAGCAGTTCTTC
CDR3aa: CASSSSYTSTGNEQFF
abundance: many
d_gene: -
v_gene: TRBV11-2
j_gene: TRBJ2-1

CDR3nt: TGTGCCAGCACATCCGGGCCTAGGACCAAAACGTACGAGCAGTACTTC
CDR3aa: CASTSGPRTKTYEQYF
abundance: many
d_gene: -
v_gene: TRBV7-9
j_gene: TRBJ2-7

CDR3nt: TGTGCCAAAGCCGATTCACCCCTCCACTTT
CDR3aa: CAKADSPLHF
abundance: many
d_gene: -
v_gene: TRBV18
j_gene: TRBJ1-6

CDR3nt: TGTGCCAGCGAATCGAGCGGGAGGGCCTACGAGCAGTACTTC
CDR3aa: CASESSGRAYEQYF
abundance: many
d_gene: TRBD2
v_gene: TRBV28
j_gene: TRBJ2-7

CDR3nt: TGTGCCAGCAGCTTAGCAGGGCCCCCCTACAATGAGCAGTTCTTC
CDR3aa: CASSLAGPPYNEQFF
abundance: -
d_gene: -
v_gene: TRBV7-9
j_gene: TRBJ2-1

CDR3nt: TGCAGTGCAACCCCCGTGAGAAACTATGGCTACACCTTC
CDR3aa: CSATPVRNYGYTF
abundance: few
d_gene: -
v_gene: TRBV20-1
j_gene: TRBJ1-2

CDR3nt: TGTGCCAGCAGCCCCCGGGACAGGGGACACCTGGGCAACATTCAGTACTTC
CDR3aa: CASSPRDRGHLGNIQYF
abundance: -
d_gene: TRBD1
v_gene: TRBV3-1
j_gene: TRBJ2-4

CDR3nt: TGTGCCAGCAGCTTAGATGGCACCTTCCGCGCACTCTACAATGAGCAGTTCTTC
CDR3aa: CASSLDGTFRALYNEQFF
abundance: many
d_gene: -
v_gene: TRBV11-3
j_gene: TRBJ2-1

CDR3nt: TGTGCCAGCAGTCTAGCGGGAGGCACCGGGGAGCTGTTTTTT
CDR3aa: CASSLAGGTGELFF
abundance: many
d_gene: TRBD2
v_gene: TRBV11-3
j_gene: TRBJ2-2

CDR3nt: TGCAGTGCTAGGTACAGCGGGGCCTACAATGAGCAGTTCTTC
CDR3aa: CSARYSGAYNEQFF
abundance: -
d_gene: TRBD2
v_gene: TRBV20-1
j_gene: TRBJ2-1

CDR3nt: TGTGCCAGCAGTTTGCGTCGGGTGGGAAATGAGCAGTTCTTC
CDR3aa: CASSLRRVGNEQFF
abundance: many
d_gene: -
v_gene: TRBV12-3/TRBV12-4
j_gene: TRBJ2-1

CDR3nt: TGTGCCAGCAGCCAACTAGCTTTTTCGGCGGGCAATGAGCAGTTCTTC
CDR3aa: CASSQLAFSAGNEQFF
abundance: many
d_gene: -
v_gene: TRBV11-3
j_gene: TRBJ2-1

CDR3nt: TGCGCCAGCAGCTTGGACGGTAGCCCCGATACGCAGTATTTT
CDR3aa: CASSLDGSPDTQYF
abundance: many
d_gene: -
v_gene: TRBV5-1
j_gene: TRBJ2-3

CDR3nt: TGCGCCAGCAGCTTCCATGAAGAGAAGTTCTTC
CDR3aa: CASSFHEEKFF
abundance: -
d_gene: -
v_gene: TRBV5-1
j_gene: TRBJ2-1

CDR3nt: TGTGCCAGCAGTTCAGGGGTAGGGGGCACAGATACGCAGTATTTT
CDR3aa: CASSSGVGGTDTQYF
abundance: many
d_gene: -
v_gene: TRBV6-5
j_gene: TRBJ2-3

CDR3nt: TGTGCCATCAGTGAGAAGGGGAAGGGCTATGGCTACACCTTC
CDR3aa: CAISEKGKGYGYTF
abundance: many
d_gene: -
v_gene: TRBV10-3
j_gene: TRBJ1-2

CDR3nt: TGTGCCAGCAGCCATAGGGGACACGGGGAGCTGTTTTTT
CDR3aa: CASSHRGHGELFF
abundance: few
d_gene: -
v_gene: TRBV7-8
j_gene: TRBJ2-2

CDR3nt: TGTGCCAGCAGTGGGTGGACTAGCGGGCGGATTACGCAGTATTTT
CDR3aa: CASSGWTSGRITQYF
abundance: many
d_gene: TRBD2
v_gene: TRBV28
j_gene: TRBJ2-3

CDR3nt: TGTGCCAGCAGCTTGGACACCTACGAGCAGTACTTC
CDR3aa: CASSLDTYEQYF
abundance: many
d_gene: -
v_gene: TRBV5-4
j_gene: TRBJ2-7